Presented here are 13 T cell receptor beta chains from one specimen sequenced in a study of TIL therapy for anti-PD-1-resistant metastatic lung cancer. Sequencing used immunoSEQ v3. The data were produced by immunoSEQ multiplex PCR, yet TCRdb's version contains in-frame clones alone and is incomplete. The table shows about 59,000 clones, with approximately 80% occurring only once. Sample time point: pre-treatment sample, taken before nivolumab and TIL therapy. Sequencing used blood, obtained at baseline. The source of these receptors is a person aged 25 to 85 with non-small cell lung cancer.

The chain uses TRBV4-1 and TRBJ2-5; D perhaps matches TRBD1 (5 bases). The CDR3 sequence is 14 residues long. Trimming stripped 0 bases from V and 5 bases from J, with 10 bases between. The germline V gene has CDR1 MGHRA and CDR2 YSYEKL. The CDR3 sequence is CASSQDRGQETQYF. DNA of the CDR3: TGCGCCAGCAGCCAAGATAGGGGCCAGGAGACCCAGTACTTC.

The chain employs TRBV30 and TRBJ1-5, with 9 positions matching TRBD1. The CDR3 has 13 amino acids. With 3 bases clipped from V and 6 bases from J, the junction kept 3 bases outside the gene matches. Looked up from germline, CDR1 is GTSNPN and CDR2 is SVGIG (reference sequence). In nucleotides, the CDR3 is TGTGCCTGGAGCGGGACAGGGACTCAGCCCCAGCATTTT. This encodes CAWSGTGTQPQHF.

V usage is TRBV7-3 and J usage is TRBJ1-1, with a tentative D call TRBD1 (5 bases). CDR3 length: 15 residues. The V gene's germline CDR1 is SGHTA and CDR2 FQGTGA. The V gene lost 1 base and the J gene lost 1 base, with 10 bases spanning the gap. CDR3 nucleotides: TGTGCCAGCAGCTTAAAGCAGGGCGGGAACACTGAAGCTTTCTTT. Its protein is CASSLKQGGNTEAFF.

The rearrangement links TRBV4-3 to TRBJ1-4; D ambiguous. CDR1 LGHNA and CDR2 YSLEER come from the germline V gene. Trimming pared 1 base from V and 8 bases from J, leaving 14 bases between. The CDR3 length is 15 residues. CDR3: CASSQVIAWREKLFF. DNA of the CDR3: TGCGCCAGCAGCCAAGTGATAGCATGGAGAGAAAAACTGTTTTTT.

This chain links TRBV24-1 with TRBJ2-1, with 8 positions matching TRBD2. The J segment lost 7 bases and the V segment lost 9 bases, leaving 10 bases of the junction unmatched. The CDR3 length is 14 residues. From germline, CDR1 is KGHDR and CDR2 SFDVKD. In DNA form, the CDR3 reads TGTGCCACCCGGGACGGGGGGGTCCATAATGAGCAGTTCTTC. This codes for CATRDGGVHNEQFF.

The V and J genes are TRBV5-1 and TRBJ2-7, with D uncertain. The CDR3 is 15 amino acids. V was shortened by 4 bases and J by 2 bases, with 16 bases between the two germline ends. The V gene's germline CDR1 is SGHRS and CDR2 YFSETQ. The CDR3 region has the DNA TGCGCCAGCAGCCCCCCTATAGCAAGTACCTACGAGCAGTACTTC. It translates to CASSPPIASTYEQYF.

CDR3 in amino acids: CATSEASGRGIYEQYF. CDR3 nucleotides: TGTGCCACCAGTGAAGCGTCTGGGCGGGGAATCTACGAGCAGTACTTC. The genes are TRBV24-1 and TRBJ2-7, with D maybe TRBD2 (6 bases). Germline CDR1 reads KGHDR; CDR2 reads SFDVKD. V lost 4 bases to trimming and J lost 3 bases, with 18 bases between them. The CDR3 has 16 residues.

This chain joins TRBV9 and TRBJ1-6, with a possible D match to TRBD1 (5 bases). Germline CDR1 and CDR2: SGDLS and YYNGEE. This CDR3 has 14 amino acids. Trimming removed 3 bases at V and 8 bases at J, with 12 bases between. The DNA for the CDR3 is TGTGCCAGCAGCGAGGTGGTACAGGATTCACCCCTCCACTTT. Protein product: CASSEVVQDSPLHF.

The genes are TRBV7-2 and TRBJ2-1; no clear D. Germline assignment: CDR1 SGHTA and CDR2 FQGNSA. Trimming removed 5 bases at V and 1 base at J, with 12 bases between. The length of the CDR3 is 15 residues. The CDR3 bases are TGTGCCAGCAGCCGTCCGGGCCAGTCCTACAATGAGCAGTTCTTC. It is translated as CASSRPGQSYNEQFF. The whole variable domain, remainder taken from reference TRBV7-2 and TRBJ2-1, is GAGVSQSPSNKVTEKGKDVELRCDPISGHTALYWYRQSLGQGLEFLIYFQGNSAPDKSGLPSDRFSAERTGGSVSTLTIQRTQQEDSAVYLCASSRPGQSYNEQFFGPGTRLTVL.

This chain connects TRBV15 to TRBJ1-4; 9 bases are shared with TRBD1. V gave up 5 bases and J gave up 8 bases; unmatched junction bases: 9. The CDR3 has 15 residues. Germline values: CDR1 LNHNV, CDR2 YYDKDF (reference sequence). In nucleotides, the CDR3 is TGTGCCACCAGCCCCCGGACAGGGGTTAACGAAAAACTGTTTTTT. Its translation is CATSPRTGVNEKLFF.

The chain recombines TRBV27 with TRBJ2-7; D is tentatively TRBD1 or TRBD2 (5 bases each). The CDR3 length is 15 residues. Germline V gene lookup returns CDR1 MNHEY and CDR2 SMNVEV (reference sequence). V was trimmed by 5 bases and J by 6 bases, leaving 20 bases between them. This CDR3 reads CASSPFSPGTGEQYF. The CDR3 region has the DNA TGTGCCAGCAGTCCCTTTTCCCCAGGGACCGGCGAGCAGTACTTC.

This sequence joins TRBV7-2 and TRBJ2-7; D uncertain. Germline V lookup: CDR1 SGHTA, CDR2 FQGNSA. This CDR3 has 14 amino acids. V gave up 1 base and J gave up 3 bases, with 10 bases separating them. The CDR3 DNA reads TGTGCCAGCAGCTTAGGTCCGCGAGACTACGAGCAGTACTTC. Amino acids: CASSLGPRDYEQYF.

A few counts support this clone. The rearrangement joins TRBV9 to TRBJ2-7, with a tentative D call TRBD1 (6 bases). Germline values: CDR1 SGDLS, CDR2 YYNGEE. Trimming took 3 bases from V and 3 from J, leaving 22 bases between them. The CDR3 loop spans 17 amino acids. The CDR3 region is CASSANQIKGDGYEQYF. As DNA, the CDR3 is TGTGCCAGCAGCGCAAATCAAATAAAGGGGGATGGCTACGAGCAGTACTTC.